The subject of this entry is one T cell receptor beta chain. Germline-derived CDR1 and CDR2 are PRHDT and FYEKMQ (reference sequence). The CDR3 runs 15 residues. V gave up 5 bases and J gave up 5 bases, with 18 bases separating them. The sample originates from a study of cytomegalovirus exposure and HLA in healthy donors. The PCR made use of 60 Vbeta and 13 Jbeta primers. Assay used: immunoSEQ multiplex PCR; TCRdb lists only in-frame clones, some missing. The table has a few hundred thousand clones, about 90% seen once. This receptor was taken from a girl aged 2-10 years in good health and CMV-seronegative. The specimen was PBMCs. The chain carries TRBV13 and TRBJ2-5; maybe TRBD2 (5 bases). In DNA form, the CDR3 reads TGTGCCAGCAGCCTCGCGAGGGCCCAAACGGAGACCCAGTACTTC. It codes for CASSLARAQTETQYF. The full variable domain, in which reference TRBV13 and TRBJ2-5 provide the parts outside the CDR3, is AAGVIQSPRHLIKEKRETATLKCYPIPRHDTVYWYQQGPGQDPQFLISFYEKMQSDKGSIPDRFSAQQFSDYHSELNMSSLELGDSALYFCASSLARAQTETQYFGPGTRLLVL.